This T cell receptor (beta chain) was identified in a study of T cell responses to AZD1222 COVID-19 vaccine. The CDR3 runs to 13 residues. V lost 5 bases and J lost 6, with 9 bases in between. In germline, CDR1 is SGHRS, CDR2 YFSETQ. This clone has a single count. Some clones are missing from TCRdb's copy, which holds only in-frame ones; the method was immunoSEQ multiplex PCR. Of some 140,000 clones listed, 85% to 95% were seen once; the top ten hold 5% to 5.5%. The starting material was peripheral blood, obtained on day 0 of AZD1222 vaccination. This TCR was sampled from an adult in good health. The rearrangement uses TRBV5-1 and TRBJ1-6, with a weak D call TRBD1 (5 bases). The CDR3 protein is CASRRQSNSPLHF. CDR3 coding DNA: TGCGCCAGCAGAAGACAGTCTAATTCACCCCTCCACTTT.